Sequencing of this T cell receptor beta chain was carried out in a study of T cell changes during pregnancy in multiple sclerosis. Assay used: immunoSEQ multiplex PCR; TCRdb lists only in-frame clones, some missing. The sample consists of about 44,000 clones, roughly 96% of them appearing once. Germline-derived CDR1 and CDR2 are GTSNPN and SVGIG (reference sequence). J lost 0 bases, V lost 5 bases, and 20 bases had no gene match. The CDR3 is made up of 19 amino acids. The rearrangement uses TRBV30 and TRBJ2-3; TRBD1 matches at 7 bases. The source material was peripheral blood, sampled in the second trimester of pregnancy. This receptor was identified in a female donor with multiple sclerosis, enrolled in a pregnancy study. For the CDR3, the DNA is TGTGCCTGGGACCCGGGACAGCGGACCCGAGGACAGAGCACAGATACGCAGTATTTT. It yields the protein CAWDPGQRTRGQSTDTQYF.